This TCR beta chain was captured in a study of blood T cell repertoires in COVID-19. Across the study: From the United States, Italy and Spain came samples of acute and convalescent COVID-19.

How the authors handled the data: Amplifying reference gene primers gave estimates of nucleated cell counts. Measured with immunoSEQ multiplex PCR; TCRdb has only the in-frame clones, and not every one. The V and J calls and the clone size are those of that table, but D and trimming were determined from the DNA. Among hundreds of thousands of clones listed, roughly 89% were seen once. This CDR3 contains 16 residues. CDR1 and CDR2 from the germline V gene are SEHNR and FQNEAQ (reference sequence). Trimming shortened V by 1 base and J by 3 bases, and 15 bases separated the two germline ends. Sequencing was done on a sample of peripheral blood. The sequence was collected from a middle-aged man with acute or convalescent COVID-19. The chain carries TRBV7-9 and TRBJ1-2; D call uncertain. DNA for the CDR3: TGTGCCAGCAGCTTAGGAAATACTGGAGGAGACTATGGCTACACCTTC. This translates into CASSLGNTGGDYGYTF.